This paragraph reports one T cell receptor (beta chain). The data were produced by immunoSEQ multiplex PCR, yet TCRdb's version contains in-frame clones alone and is incomplete. The sample shows more than 85,000 clones, more than 90% of them seen only once. Trimming removed 3 bases from V and 6 bases from J; junction bases left unmatched: 10. The germline CDR1 and CDR2 sequences are MDHEN and SYDVKM. The CDR3 extends over 16 amino acids. This sample is part of a study of blood T cell repertoires in COVID-19. Overall study context: Specimens from acute and convalescent COVID-19 originated in the United States, Italy and Spain. T cells, B-cell-depleted T cells, or PBMCs supplied cDNA or gDNA.

Material for sequencing was peripheral blood. This chain uses TRBV28 with TRBJ2-1; 8 bases are shared with TRBD1. The sequence was obtained from a man aged 55 to 70 with acute or convalescent COVID-19. CDR3: CASSFYLGQGGNEQFF. The CDR3 nucleotides are TGTGCCAGCAGTTTCTACCTAGGACAGGGAGGCAATGAGCAGTTCTTC.